This T cell receptor (beta chain) was found in a study of blood T cell repertoires in COVID-19. Source study methods: The assay estimated nucleated cells by amplifying reference gene primers. Clones were sequenced by immunoSEQ multiplex PCR, and TCRdb holds only the in-frame ones, with some missing. D and trimming come from the DNA, and the V and J calls and clone size come from that table. The table lists about 220,000 clones, roughly 88% of them singletons. This CDR3 contains 13 residues. V was trimmed by 6 bases and J by 2 bases, leaving 9 bases between them. Germline loops: CDR1 MRHNA, CDR2 SNTAGT.

The V call is TRBV6-4, the J call TRBJ2-3; weak D call: TRBD2 (5 bases). This TCR was recovered from a woman between 40 and 55 years old with acute COVID-19. Sequencing used PBMCs or T cells enriched from blood (not recorded which). In DNA form, the CDR3 reads TGTGCCAGCAGCCGGGAATACACAGATACGCAGTATTTT. Translating it yields CASSREYTDTQYF.